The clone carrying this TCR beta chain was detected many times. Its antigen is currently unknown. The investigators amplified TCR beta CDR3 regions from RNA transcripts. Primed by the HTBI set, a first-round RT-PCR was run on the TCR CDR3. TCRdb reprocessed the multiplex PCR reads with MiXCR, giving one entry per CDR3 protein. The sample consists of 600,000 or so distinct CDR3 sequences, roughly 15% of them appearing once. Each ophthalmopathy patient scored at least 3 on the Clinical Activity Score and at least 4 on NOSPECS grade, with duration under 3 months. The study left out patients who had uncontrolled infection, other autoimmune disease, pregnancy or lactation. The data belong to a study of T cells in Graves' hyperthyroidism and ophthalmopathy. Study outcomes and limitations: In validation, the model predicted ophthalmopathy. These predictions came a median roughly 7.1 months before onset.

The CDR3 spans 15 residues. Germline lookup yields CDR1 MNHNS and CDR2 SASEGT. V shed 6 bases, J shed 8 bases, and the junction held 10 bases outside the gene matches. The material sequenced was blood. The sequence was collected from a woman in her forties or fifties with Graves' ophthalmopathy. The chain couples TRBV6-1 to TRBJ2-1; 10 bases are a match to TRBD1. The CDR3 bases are TGTGCCAGCAGCCTCCTTAGGGACAGGGGCCATGAGCAGTTCTTC. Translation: CASSLLRDRGHEQFF.